Presented here are 17 T cell receptor beta chains from one specimen sequenced in a study of T cell repertoires in cytomegalovirus infection. No antigen has been identified for these receptors. TCRdb independently ran MiXCR on the reads; one entry per CDR3 protein. The table includes around 750,000 distinct CDR3 sequences, approximately 32% detected once. Sequenced here: cultured CD8+ T cells from PBMCs, sampled from culture after CMV antigen stimulation. These receptor sequences come from a human donor in good health (CMV status not recorded). Some clones in this sample may be carry-over from other donors' samples.

The chain's CDR3 is CASSYSFPDRAADTQYF. CDR3 in DNA: TGTGCCAGCAGTTACTCGTTTCCGGACAGGGCAGCAGATACGCAGTATTTT. The gene calls are TRBV6-5 and TRBJ2-3; TRBD1 matches at 8 bases. Germline V gives CDR1 MNHEY, CDR2 SVGAGI. The CDR3 is made up of 17 amino acids. The J segment lost 4 bases and the V segment lost 0 bases, leaving 9 bases of the junction unmatched.

The V gene is TRBV6-1, the J gene TRBJ2-3; possible D gene TRBD2, 5 bases. V gave up 5 bases and J gave up 2 bases, with 14 bases separating them. Per germline, CDR1 MNHNS and CDR2 SASEGT. This CDR3 contains 15 residues. In DNA, the CDR3 is TGTGCCAGCAGTTCCCGGGGAAGAACCACAGATACGCAGTATTTT. This translates into CASSSRGRTTDTQYF.

On this clonotype: Just one base apart from a much larger clone, this may be a read error. Here the CDR3 DNA reads TGTGCCAGCAGCGACGGGACGACCCTCCACTTT. Its translation: CASSDGTTLHF. This chain joins TRBV7-2 and TRBJ1-6, with D maybe TRBD1 (5 bases). The ends were cut back, 5 bases at V and 14 bases at J, with 10 bases in the middle. The CDR3 length is 11 residues. Germline V CDR1 and CDR2: SGHTA, FQGNSA. Together with reference TRBV7-2 and TRBJ1-6, the CDR3 gives the full variable domain: GAGVSQSPSNKVTEKGKDVELRCDPISGHTALYWYRQSLGQGLEFLIYFQGNSAPDKSGLPSDRFSAERTGGSVSTLTIQRTQQEDSAVYLCASSDGTTLHFGNGTRLTVT.

This clonotype has just one count. The chain couples TRBV29-1 to TRBJ1-1, with unresolved D. Trimming removed 6 bases from V and 3 bases from J, with 17 bases in between. The CDR3 sequence is 14 residues long. The V gene's germline CDR1 is SQVTM and CDR2 ANQGSEA. CDR3 protein: CSVGDRDSYTEAFF. The CDR3, as DNA: TGCAGCGTGGGTGACCGAGACTCTTACACTGAAGCTTTCTTT.

This chain uses TRBV20-1 with TRBJ2-7; 11 positions match TRBD1. After removal of 4 bases from V and 5 bases from J, the junction contained 4 bases not matched to a gene. The germline gives CDR1 DFQATT, CDR2 SNEGSKA (reference sequence). The length of the CDR3 is 13 residues. In DNA form, the CDR3 reads TGCAGTGCTAAGGGACAGGGGGGCCACGAGCAGTACTTC. This sequence encodes CSAKGQGGHEQYF.

The genes are TRBV6-4 and TRBJ2-1, with 10 bases fitting TRBD2. The junction had 8 bases not matched to a gene; V was cut back by 7 bases and J by 8 bases. From germline, CDR1 is MRHNA and CDR2 SNTAGT. CDR3 size: 14 residues. The CDR3 DNA follows: TGTGCCAGCAAGCGGAGCGGGGGGGCTTATGAGCAGTTCTTC. Residues: CASKRSGGAYEQFF.

The chain recombines TRBV19 with TRBJ1-1; D possibly corresponds to TRBD1 (5 bases). Germline lookup yields CDR1 LNHDA and CDR2 SQIVND (reference sequence). V was trimmed by 6 bases and J by 3 bases, leaving 23 bases between them. CDR3 size: 17 residues. CDR3 coding DNA: TGTGCCAGTAGCACGTTGGGGGAAGGGTCCAAGGACACTGAAGCTTTCTTT. This encodes CASSTLGEGSKDTEAFF. The variable domain in full, completed from reference TRBV19 and TRBJ1-1, reads DGGITQSPKYLFRKEGQNVTLSCEQNLNHDAMYWYRQDPGQGLRLIYYSQIVNDFQKGDIAEGYSVSREKKESFPLTVTSAQKNPTAFYLCASSTLGEGSKDTEAFFGQGTRLTVV.

This clonotype was counted a few times. An end of the junction does not agree with germline; a read error may underlie this. The chain combines TRBV4-1 with TRBJ2-1; 9 positions agree with TRBD1. The CDR3 consists of 14 residues. Per the germline V gene, CDR1 is MGHRA and CDR2 is YSYEKL. This CDR3 reads CASSRVPGQGLGLF. The CDR3 nucleotides are TGCGCCAGCAGCCGAGTCCCGGGACAGGGCTTGGGGTTATTC.

This clonotype appeared a few times. The J gene is TRBJ2-7, the V gene TRBV28; D is unresolved. The CDR3 spans 14 residues. Germline V gene sequence: CDR1 MDHEN, CDR2 SYDVKM. Trimming removed 4 bases from V and 0 bases from J, with 10 bases in between. DNA for the CDR3: TGTGCCAGCAGTTCTCATGCAGGCTCCTACGAGCAGTACTTC. Its protein product is CASSSHAGSYEQYF. Full variable domain (remainder filled in from reference TRBV28 and TRBJ2-7): DVKVTQSSRYLVKRTGEKVFLECVQDMDHENMFWYRQDPGLGLRLIYFSYDVKMKEKGDIPEGYSVSREKKERFSLILESASTNQTSMYLCASSSHAGSYEQYFGPGTRLTVT.

This clonotype was detected many times. An end of the junction differs from the germline gene, which may be a read error. The chain joins TRBV7-8 to TRBJ2-5; TRBD2 agrees at 7 bases. The CDR3 covers 13 residues. Germline CDR1 reads SGHVS; CDR2 reads FQNEAQ. In DNA form, the CDR3 reads TGTGCTAGCAGCTTAGCGGGCGGGGAGACCCAGTACTTC. Its translation: CASSLAGGETQYF.

This clonotype was observed a few times. V usage is TRBV6-2 or TRBV6-3 and J usage is TRBJ1-4; D may be TRBD1 (5 bases). V lost 0 bases and J 7 bases, leaving 12 bases between the germline ends. Germline V CDR1 and CDR2: MNHEY, SVGEGT. CDR3 size: 15 residues. This CDR3 is CASSYSPGRGEKLFF. CDR3 DNA: TGTGCCAGCAGTTACTCGCCAGGAAGGGGTGAAAAACTGTTTTTT.

This clonotype was observed a few times. The chain recombines TRBV19 with TRBJ2-1; 8 bases align to TRBD2. From germline, CDR1 is LNHDA and CDR2 SQIVND (reference sequence). Losses at the gene ends were 3 bases for V and 6 bases for J; bases not matched to a gene: 4. This CDR3 is built from 14 residues. The DNA for the CDR3 is TGTGCCAGTAGTATCATTGGACTAGCCAATGAGCAGTTCTTC. Amino acids: CASSIIGLANEQFF.

V is TRBV6-2 or TRBV6-3 and J is TRBJ1-2, with no clear D. Germline CDR1 and CDR2: MNHEY and SVGEGT. Trimming removed 2 bases at V and 4 bases at J, with 11 bases between. The CDR3 is 14 residues long. The CDR3 protein is CASSYTSSGYGYTF. Written as DNA, the CDR3 is TGTGCCAGCAGTTACACCTCAAGCGGCTATGGCTACACCTTC.

This chain joins TRBV4-3 and TRBJ2-7; D unresolved. V dropped 0 bases and J dropped 2 bases, with 5 bases sitting between them. From germline, CDR1 is LGHNA and CDR2 YSLEER. The CDR3 is made up of 13 amino acids. The CDR3 spells CASSQECPYEQYV. The CDR3 DNA sequence: TGCGCCAGCAGCCAAGAATGCCCCTACGAGCAGTACGTC.

The J gene is TRBJ2-7, the V gene TRBV19; the D gene could be TRBD1 or TRBD2 (5 bases each). The CDR3 is 15 amino acids. The V gene's germline CDR1 is LNHDA and CDR2 SQIVND (reference sequence). Trimming left V 3 bases short and J 4 bases short, with 16 bases between. CDR3 nucleotide sequence: TGTGCCAGTAGTATCTATCCCGGGACCGGGTACGAGCAGTACTTC. The encoded protein is CASSIYPGTGYEQYF.

The V gene is TRBV7-6, the J gene TRBJ2-1; D gene ambiguous. V was pared by 1 base and J by 6 bases, with 10 bases between. This CDR3 region has 14 residues. From germline, CDR1 is SGHVS and CDR2 FNYEAQ. The CDR3 region is CASSLGVGINEQFF. CDR3 DNA: TGTGCCAGCAGCTTAGGGGTTGGAATCAATGAGCAGTTCTTC.

This chain links TRBV2 with TRBJ1-1, with D unresolved. CDR3 length equals 16 residues. Germline V gene sequence: CDR1 SNHLY, CDR2 FYNNEI. The V and J ends lost 3 bases and 4 bases respectively, with 18 bases between them. Here the CDR3 DNA reads TGTGCCAGCAGTGAGCTGTACGGGGAGATAGGCACTGAAGCTTTCTTT. Translation: CASSELYGEIGTEAFF.